This entry features one T cell receptor (beta chain) sequence. Antigen unknown. This sample is part of a study of cytomegalovirus exposure and HLA in healthy donors. Trimming removed 3 bases from V and 8 bases from J; junction bases left unmatched: 14. Germline V gene sequence: CDR1 LNHDA, CDR2 SQIVND (reference sequence). The CDR3 extends over 17 amino acids. 60 Vbeta and 13 Jbeta primers were used in PCR. Sequencing was performed with immunoSEQ multiplex PCR; in TCRdb, only in-frame clones are kept and a portion is missing. The sample has about 200,000 clones, around 86% seen once. General study findings and limits: TCR beta V- and J-gene trimming, according to a later analysis, was linked to a missense DCLRE1C variant.

Sequencing was done on a sample of PBMCs. The TCR originated in a woman aged 40 to 50 in good health and CMV-seronegative. This sequence joins TRBV19 and TRBJ2-1, with 9 bases fitting TRBD2. This CDR3 reads CASSIYVAGAGGYEQFF. The DNA of the CDR3 is TGTGCCAGTAGTATCTACGTAGCGGGAGCCGGGGGTTATGAGCAGTTCTTC.